This TCR beta chain was recovered during a study of T cells expressing NK-cell markers. Looking at the study overall: Obtained from sorted CD3+CD56+NKG2C+, CD3+CD56+NKG2C- and CD3+CD56-NKG2C+ T cells were the TCR beta repertoires.

TCRdb re-called the 5' RACE reads; one entry per CDR3 protein, DNA not given. The sample includes some 500,000 distinct CDR3 sequences. The material sequenced was blood T cells: a sorted CD56 or NKG2C T cell subset, CD4+ or CD8+ T cells, or bulk PBMC T cells (not recorded which). The clonotype was recovered from a woman aged 45-59 years in good health.

The CDR3 here is CAISRLADYNEQFF. The V and J genes are TRBV10-3 and TRBJ2-1; TCRdb's D call of TRBD2 is untestable without DNA. Germline CDR1 is ENHRY and CDR2 is SYGVKD. The CDR3 covers 14 residues.